The T cell receptor (beta chain) described here comes from a study of blood T cell repertoires in COVID-19. At the level of the study: Specimens from acute and convalescent COVID-19 originated in the United States, Italy and Spain. PBMCs, B-cell-depleted T cells, or T cells provided the cDNA or gDNA that made up the material.

Authors' processing steps: Reference gene primer amplification gave nucleated cell count estimates. The method was immunoSEQ multiplex PCR; TCRdb's version includes in-frame clones alone and lacks a portion of them. The V and J calls and clone size come from that table; D and trimming were worked out from the DNA. The repertoire holds over 300,000 clones, 90% seen once, with 5% to 8.5% in the top ten. The source material was peripheral blood. The sequence derives from a man in his late teens or twenties with active or convalescent COVID-19.

The CDR3 reads CASNSPDRGNYGYTF. The CDR3 DNA sequence: TGTGCCAGCAACTCCCCCGACAGGGGGAACTATGGCTACACCTTC. This chain links TRBV7-9 with TRBJ1-2, with TRBD1 matching over 9 bases. V trimming: 7 bases; J trimming: 2 bases; junction bases outside the gene matches: 8. Per the germline V gene, CDR1 is SEHNR and CDR2 is FQNEAQ (reference sequence). CDR3 length: 15 amino acids.